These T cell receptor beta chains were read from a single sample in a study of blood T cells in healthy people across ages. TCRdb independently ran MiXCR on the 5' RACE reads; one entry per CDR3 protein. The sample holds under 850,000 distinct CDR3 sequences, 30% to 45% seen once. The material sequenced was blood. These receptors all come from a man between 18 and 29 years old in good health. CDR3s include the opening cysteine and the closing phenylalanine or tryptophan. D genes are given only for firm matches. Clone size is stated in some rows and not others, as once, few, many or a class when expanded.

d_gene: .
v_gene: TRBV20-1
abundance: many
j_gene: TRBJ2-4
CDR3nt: TGCAGTGCTAGAGACGCAGGGTTGGATGGCATTCAGTACTTC
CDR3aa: CSARDAGLDGIQYF

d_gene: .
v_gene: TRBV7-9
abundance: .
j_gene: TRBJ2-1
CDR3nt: TGTGCCAGCAGCGCGGCGGACGGTTACAATGAGCAGTTCTTC
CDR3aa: CASSAADGYNEQFF

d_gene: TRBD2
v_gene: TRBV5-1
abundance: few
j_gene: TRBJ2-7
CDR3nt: TGCGCCAGCAGCTTTTCAGCGGGGGAGCAGTACTTC
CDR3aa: CASSFSAGEQYF

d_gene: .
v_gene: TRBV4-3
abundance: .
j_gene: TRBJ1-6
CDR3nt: TGCGCCAGCAGCTACGGACAGACCTATAATTCACCCCTCCACTTT
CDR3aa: CASSYGQTYNSPLHF

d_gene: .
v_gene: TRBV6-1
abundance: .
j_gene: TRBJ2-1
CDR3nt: TGTGCCAGCAGTGAGGATCCAACTAGTCCCCTGGAGGATGAGCAGTTCTTC
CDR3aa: CASSEDPTSPLEDEQFF

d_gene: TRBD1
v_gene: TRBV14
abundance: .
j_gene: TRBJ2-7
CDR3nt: TGTGCCAGCAGCCAAGTCGATTACAGGGGGCTCCTCTACGAGCAGTACTTC
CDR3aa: CASSQVDYRGLLYEQYF

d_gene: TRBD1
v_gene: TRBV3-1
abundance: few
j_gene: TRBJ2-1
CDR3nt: TGTGCCAGCAGCCATAGGACAGGGGGCCGCAATGAGCAGTTCTTC
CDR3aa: CASSHRTGGRNEQFF

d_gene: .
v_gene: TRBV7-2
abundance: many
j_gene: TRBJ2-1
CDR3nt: TGTGCCAGCAGCTTAGGTAGGGGAGATGAGCAGTTCTTC
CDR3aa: CASSLGRGDEQFF

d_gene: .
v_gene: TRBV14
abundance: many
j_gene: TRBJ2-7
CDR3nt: TGTGCCAGCAGCCAAGCCCGCAGTTTAAAGCAGTACTTC
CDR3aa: CASSQARSLKQYF

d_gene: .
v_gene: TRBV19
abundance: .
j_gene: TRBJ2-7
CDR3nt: TGTGCCAGTAGTTCCACGGGGCTAGCAGCCTACGAGCAGTACTTC
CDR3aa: CASSSTGLAAYEQYF

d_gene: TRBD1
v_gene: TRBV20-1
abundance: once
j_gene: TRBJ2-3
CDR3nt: TGCAGTGCCCCGCTTGCGCCAGGGGGCGATCTAGATACGCAGTATTTT
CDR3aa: CSAPLAPGGDLDTQYF

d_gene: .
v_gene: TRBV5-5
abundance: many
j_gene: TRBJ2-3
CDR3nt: TGTGCCAGCAGCTTGGTGAAGGGAAGTGTAGATACGCAGTATTTT
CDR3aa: CASSLVKGSVDTQYF

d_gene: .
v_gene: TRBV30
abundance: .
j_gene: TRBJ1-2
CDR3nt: TGTGCCTGGAGTACGGGGGGAGGCTACACCTTC
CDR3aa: CAWSTGGGYTF

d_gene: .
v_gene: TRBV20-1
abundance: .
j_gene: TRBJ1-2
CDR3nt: TGCAGTGCCAGTGTGTTGGGAGCTAACTATGGCTACACCTTC
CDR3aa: CSASVLGANYGYTF

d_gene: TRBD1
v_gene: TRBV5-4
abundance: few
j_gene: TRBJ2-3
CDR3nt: TGTGCCAGCAGCTTGGGACAGGGGGAAGGCACAGATACGCAGTATTTT
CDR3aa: CASSLGQGEGTDTQYF

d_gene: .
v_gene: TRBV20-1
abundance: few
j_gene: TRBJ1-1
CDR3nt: TGCAGTGCTAGAGTAGGGGCAGGAACTTTGAACACTGAAGCTTTCTTT
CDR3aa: CSARVGAGTLNTEAFF

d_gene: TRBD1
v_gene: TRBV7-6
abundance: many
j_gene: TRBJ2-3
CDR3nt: TGCGCCAGCAGCATAGGACAGGGAACAGATACGCAGTATTTT
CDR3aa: CASSIGQGTDTQYF

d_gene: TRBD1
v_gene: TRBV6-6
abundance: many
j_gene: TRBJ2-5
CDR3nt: TGTGCCAGCAGGGGCCGGGACAGGGGAGAGACCCAGTACTTC
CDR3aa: CASRGRDRGETQYF

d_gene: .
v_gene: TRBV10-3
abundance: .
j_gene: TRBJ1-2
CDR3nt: TGTGCCATCAGTGATTCGAGGGACTATGGCTACACCTTC
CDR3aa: CAISDSRDYGYTF

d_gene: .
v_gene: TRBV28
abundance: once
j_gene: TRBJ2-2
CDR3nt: TGTGCCAGCAGTCCGAGACAGGAGCAAACCGGGGAGCTGTTTTTT
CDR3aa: CASSPRQEQTGELFF

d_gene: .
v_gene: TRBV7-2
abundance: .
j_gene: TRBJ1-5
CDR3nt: TGTGCCAGCGGAGTGACAGCTTTAGGTCAGCCCCAGCATTTT
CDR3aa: CASGVTALGQPQHF

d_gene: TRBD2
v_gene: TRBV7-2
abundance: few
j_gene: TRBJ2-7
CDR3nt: TGTGCCAGCAGCCAGACTAGCGGGCCGGACTCCTACGAGCAGTACTTC
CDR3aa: CASSQTSGPDSYEQYF

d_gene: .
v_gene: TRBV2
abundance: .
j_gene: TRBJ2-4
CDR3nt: TGTGCCAGCAGTGAAACGTGGAGCTCCAAAAACATTCAGTACTTC
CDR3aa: CASSETWSSKNIQYF

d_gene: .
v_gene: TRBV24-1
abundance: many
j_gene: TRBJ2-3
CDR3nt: TGTGCCACCAGTCCATTGAGTGGCACAGATACGCAGTATTTT
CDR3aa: CATSPLSGTDTQYF

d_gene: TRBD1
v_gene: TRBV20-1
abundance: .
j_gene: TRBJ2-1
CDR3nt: TGCAGTGCTAGAGGAGGAGCGACAGGGCTAGGGGAGCAGTTCTTC
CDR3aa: CSARGGATGLGEQFF

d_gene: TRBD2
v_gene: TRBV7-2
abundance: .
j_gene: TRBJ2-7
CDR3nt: TGTGCCGGCAGCTTAGGGACTAACAATGAGCAGTACTTC
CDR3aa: CAGSLGTNNEQYF

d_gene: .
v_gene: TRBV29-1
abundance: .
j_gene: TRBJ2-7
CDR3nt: TGCAGCGTTGGAGGTCTGGAAGAGTCCTACGAGCAGTACTTC
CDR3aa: CSVGGLEESYEQYF

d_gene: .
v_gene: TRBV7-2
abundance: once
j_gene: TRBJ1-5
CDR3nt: TGTGCCAGCAGCGGAGGTTATGGTCAGCCCCAGCATTTT
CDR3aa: CASSGGYGQPQHF